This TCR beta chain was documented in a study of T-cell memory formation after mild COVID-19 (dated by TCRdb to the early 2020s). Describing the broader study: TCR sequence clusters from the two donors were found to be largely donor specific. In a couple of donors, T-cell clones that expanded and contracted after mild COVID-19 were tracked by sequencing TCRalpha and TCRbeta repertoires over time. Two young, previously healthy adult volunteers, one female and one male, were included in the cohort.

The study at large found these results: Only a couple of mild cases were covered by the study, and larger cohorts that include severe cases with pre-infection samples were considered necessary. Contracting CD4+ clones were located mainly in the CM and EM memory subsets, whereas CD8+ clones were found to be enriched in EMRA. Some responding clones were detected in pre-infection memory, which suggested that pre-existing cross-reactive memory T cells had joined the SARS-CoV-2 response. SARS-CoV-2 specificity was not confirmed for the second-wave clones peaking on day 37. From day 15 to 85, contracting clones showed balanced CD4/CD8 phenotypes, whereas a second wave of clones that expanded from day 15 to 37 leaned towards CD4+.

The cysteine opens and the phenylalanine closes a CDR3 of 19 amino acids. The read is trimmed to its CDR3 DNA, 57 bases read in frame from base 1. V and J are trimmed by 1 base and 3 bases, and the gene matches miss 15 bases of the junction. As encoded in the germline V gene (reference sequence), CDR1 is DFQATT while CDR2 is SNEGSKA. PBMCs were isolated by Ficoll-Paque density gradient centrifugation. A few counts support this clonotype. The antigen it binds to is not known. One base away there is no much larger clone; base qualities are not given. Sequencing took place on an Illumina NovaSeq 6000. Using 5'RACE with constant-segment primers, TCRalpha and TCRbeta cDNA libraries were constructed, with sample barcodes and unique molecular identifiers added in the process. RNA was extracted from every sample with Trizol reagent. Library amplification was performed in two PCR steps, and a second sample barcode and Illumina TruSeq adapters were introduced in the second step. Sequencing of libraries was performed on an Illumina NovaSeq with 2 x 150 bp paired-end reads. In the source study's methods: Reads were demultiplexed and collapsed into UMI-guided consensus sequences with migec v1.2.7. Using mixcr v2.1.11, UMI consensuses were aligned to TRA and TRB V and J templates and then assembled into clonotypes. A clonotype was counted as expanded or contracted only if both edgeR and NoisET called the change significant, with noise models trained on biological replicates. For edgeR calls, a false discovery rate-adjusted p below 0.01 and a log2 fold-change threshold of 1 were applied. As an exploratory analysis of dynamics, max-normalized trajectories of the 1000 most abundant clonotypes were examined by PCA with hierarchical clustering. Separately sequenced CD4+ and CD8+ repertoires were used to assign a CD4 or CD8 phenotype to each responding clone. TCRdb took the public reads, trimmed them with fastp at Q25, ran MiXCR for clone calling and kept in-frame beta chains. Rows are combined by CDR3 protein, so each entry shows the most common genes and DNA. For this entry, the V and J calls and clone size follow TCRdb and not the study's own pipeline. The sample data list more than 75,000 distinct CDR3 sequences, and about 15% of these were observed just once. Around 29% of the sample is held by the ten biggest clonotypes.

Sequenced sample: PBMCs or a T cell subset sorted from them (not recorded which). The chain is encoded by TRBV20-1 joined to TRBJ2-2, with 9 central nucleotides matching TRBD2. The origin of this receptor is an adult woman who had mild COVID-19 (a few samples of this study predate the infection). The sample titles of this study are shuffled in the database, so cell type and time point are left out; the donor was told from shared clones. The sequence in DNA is TGCAGTGCTAGAGCCTTCGGCCGGCGGGAGGGGACCTACACCGGGGAGCTGTTTTTT. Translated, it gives CSARAFGRREGTYTGELFF.